One sample yielded the 26 T cell receptor beta chains listed below, sequenced in a study of technical replicates of blood from several donors. Method: immunoSEQ multiplex PCR; TCRdb's copy keeps in-frame clones and lacks some. Of about 74,000 clones listed, around 95% are singletons. What was sequenced was T cells isolated from PBMCs. The receptors stem from a human donor in good health.

The chain is built from TRBV2 and TRBJ1-5; D gene uncertain. The germline V and J ends were trimmed by 1 base and 7 bases, with 14 bases remaining between them. The V gene's germline CDR1 is SNHLY and CDR2 FYNNEI. The CDR3 runs 15 residues. The CDR3: CASSEVNWFRQPQHF. In DNA, the CDR3 is TGTGCCAGCAGTGAAGTAAACTGGTTCAGGCAGCCCCAGCATTTT.

The genes are TRBV5-4 and TRBJ2-3; 10 positions match TRBD2. V gave up 1 base and J gave up 2 bases; unmatched junction bases: 4. Germline loops: CDR1 SGHNT, CDR2 YYREEE (reference sequence). The CDR3 runs 16 residues. CDR3 in amino acids: CASSLTSGTPTDTQYF. The DNA of the CDR3 is TGTGCCAGCAGCTTGACTAGCGGGACCCCCACAGATACGCAGTATTTT.

This clone was seen just once. The chain uses TRBV9 and TRBJ1-1, with a weak D call TRBD1 (5 bases). Germline V lookup: CDR1 SGDLS, CDR2 YYNGEE. Trimming removed 3 bases at V and 6 bases at J, with 15 bases between. The CDR3 is 14 residues long. CDR3 bases: TGTGCCAGCAGCGCCCAGGGTAACAGCGCTGAAGCTTTCTTT. As protein: CASSAQGNSAEAFF.

The chain carries TRBV5-1 and TRBJ1-4; 10 positions agree with TRBD1. CDR1 is SGHRS and CDR2 is YFSETQ in the germline V gene. The CDR3 is 15 amino acids. J gave up 8 bases and V 4 bases, and 8 bases lay outside the gene matches. The CDR3 bases are TGCGCCAGCAGCCTTCAACCGGGACAGGGGGAAAAACTGTTTTTT. Its translation: CASSLQPGQGEKLFF.

V and J are TRBV28 and TRBJ2-7, with D unclear. The V end lost 8 bases, the J end lost 0 bases, and 14 bases lay between the germline ends. Germline V gives CDR1 MDHEN, CDR2 SYDVKM. This CDR3 region has 14 residues. The DNA of the CDR3 is TGTGCCAGCTTGGAGACCCCGGGCTCCTACGAGCAGTACTTC. Protein sequence: CASLETPGSYEQYF.

The chain combines TRBV27 with TRBJ1-1, with D possibly TRBD1 on 5 matching bases. The V gene lost 4 bases and the J gene lost 2 bases, with 11 bases spanning the gap. The germline CDR1 and CDR2 sequences are MNHEY and SMNVEV (reference sequence). CDR3 length: 14 amino acids. The CDR3 loop is CASSSRTINTEAFF. The CDR3 DNA reads as TGTGCCAGCAGTTCAAGGACAATTAACACTGAAGCTTTCTTT.

This sequence joins TRBV10-3 and TRBJ2-1; possible D gene TRBD1, 6 bases. The CDR3 loop spans 19 amino acids. Germline V gene data show CDR1 as ENHRY and CDR2 as SYGVKD. The V end was cut by 0 bases, the J end by 0 bases, with 18 bases between. This CDR3 is CAISESGHLITSSYNEQFF. The CDR3 region has the DNA TGTGCCATCAGTGAGTCGGGACACCTCATAACTAGCTCCTACAATGAGCAGTTCTTC.

This chain uses TRBV27 with TRBJ2-3, with 8 bases lining up with TRBD2. The CDR3 extends over 15 amino acids. CDR1 is MNHEY, CDR2 SMNVEV, per germline (reference sequence). J gave up 0 bases and V 6 bases, and 5 bases lay outside the gene matches. DNA for the CDR3: TGTGCCAGCAGCCGACGACTAGCGAGCACAGATACGCAGTATTTT. It yields the protein CASSRRLASTDTQYF.

This clone showed up just a few times. The rearrangement links TRBV5-1 to TRBJ2-5; 7 nucleotides line up with TRBD2. With 1 base clipped from V and 2 bases from J, the junction kept 5 bases outside the gene matches. Germline V gene sequence: CDR1 SGHRS, CDR2 YFSETQ. The CDR3 totals 15 residues. The CDR3 protein is CASSLLSGTQETQYF. The CDR3 nucleotides are TGCGCCAGCAGCTTGCTCAGCGGGACGCAAGAGACCCAGTACTTC.

The V and J genes are TRBV25-1 and TRBJ2-3, with D tentatively TRBD2 (5 bases). There are 14 residues in the CDR3. V lost 3 bases and J lost 6, with 13 bases in between. Germline CDR1 is MGHDK and CDR2 is SYGVNS. CDR3 nucleotide sequence: TGTGCCAGCAGTGAGGCACTAGTGACGGATACGCAGTATTTT. It yields the protein CASSEALVTDTQYF.

The chain couples TRBV7-6 to TRBJ2-7; a weak D match, TRBD2 (5 bases). The V end was cut by 3 bases, the J end by 4 bases, with 13 bases between. The CDR3 sequence is 14 residues long. CDR1 and CDR2 (germline): SGHVS, FNYEAQ. CDR3 in DNA: TGTGCCAGCAGCTTCCCAGGACTCTATTACGAGCAGTACTTC. Encoded protein: CASSFPGLYYEQYF.

V is TRBV19 and J is TRBJ1-2, with TRBD1 matching over 9 bases. The CDR3 sequence is 13 residues long. Germline V lookup: CDR1 LNHDA, CDR2 SQIVND (reference sequence). V gave up 7 bases and J gave up 6 bases; unmatched junction bases: 6. CDR3 loop: CASTDRGRNGYTF. CDR3 nucleotide sequence: TGTGCCAGTACGGACAGGGGCAGGAATGGCTACACCTTC.

V usage is TRBV19 and J usage is TRBJ1-5, with D tentatively TRBD1 (6 bases). CDR3 length: 15 amino acids. From germline, CDR1 is LNHDA and CDR2 SQIVND (reference sequence). The germline V and J ends were trimmed by 3 bases and 1 base, with 10 bases remaining between them. CDR3 amino acids: CASSIWTVSNQPQHF. DNA for the CDR3: TGTGCCAGTAGTATCTGGACAGTGAGCAATCAGCCCCAGCATTTT.

The chain uses TRBV5-1 and TRBJ1-4; 7 positions match TRBD1. V lost 0 bases and J lost 8; bases outside the gene matches: 7. Germline-derived CDR1 and CDR2 are SGHRS and YFSETQ. This CDR3 is 15 amino acids long. The CDR3 sequence: CASSLAPTGYEKLFF. CDR3 nucleotide sequence: TGCGCCAGCAGCTTGGCGCCGACAGGGTACGAAAAACTGTTTTTT.

For this clone: Germline is not matched at one junction end, which may reflect a read error. This sequence joins TRBV13 and TRBJ1-5, with D perhaps matching TRBD1 (5 bases). CDR1 and CDR2 from the germline V gene are PRHDT and FYEKMQ (reference sequence). The CDR3 runs to 13 residues. The DNA for the CDR3 is TGTGCCAGCAGCCTAGGTACAGGTCAGCCCCAGCATTTT. This codes for CASSLGTGQPQHF.

This sequence joins TRBV30 and TRBJ2-3; 8 bases agree with TRBD1. This CDR3 has 12 amino acids. V was pared by 8 bases and J by 9 bases, with 10 bases of the junction left unmatched. Germline V gene lookup returns CDR1 GTSNPN and CDR2 SVGIG (reference sequence). CDR3 protein: CARGQGELTQYF. Written as DNA, the CDR3 is TGTGCCCGCGGACAGGGTGAATTGACGCAGTATTTT.

The genes are TRBV19 and TRBJ2-1, with D maybe TRBD1 (6 bases). The ends were cut back, 3 bases at V and 7 bases at J, with 7 bases in the middle. CDR3 size: 12 residues. Per germline, CDR1 LNHDA and CDR2 SQIVND (reference sequence). For the CDR3, the DNA is TGTGCCAGTAGTATTGGACAGAATGAGCAGTTCTTC. Translated: CASSIGQNEQFF. Filled out from reference TRBV19 and TRBJ2-1, the complete variable domain reads DGGITQSPKYLFRKEGQNVTLSCEQNLNHDAMYWYRQDPGQGLRLIYYSQIVNDFQKGDIAEGYSVSREKKESFPLTVTSAQKNPTAFYLCASSIGQNEQFFGPGTRLTVL.

The chain carries TRBV28 and TRBJ2-7; unclear D gene. Germline assignment: CDR1 MDHEN and CDR2 SYDVKM. The CDR3 is 12 amino acids. Between the trimmed V and J ends, which lost 6 bases and 3 bases, there was a span of 9 bases. The CDR3 bases are TGTGCCAGCAGCACCCATAGCTACGAGCAGTACTTC. This sequence encodes CASSTHSYEQYF. The variable domain in full, with the rest retrieved from reference TRBV28 and TRBJ2-7, is DVKVTQSSRYLVKRTGEKVFLECVQDMDHENMFWYRQDPGLGLRLIYFSYDVKMKEKGDIPEGYSVSREKKERFSLILESASTNQTSMYLCASSTHSYEQYFGPGTRLTVT.

By sample fraction, this clone is medium-sized (0.01 to 0.1%). V is TRBV7-9 and J is TRBJ2-7, with D perhaps TRBD1 (5 bases). V was cut by 6 bases and J by 6 bases, with 12 bases left in between. This CDR3 is 12 amino acids long. CDR1 and CDR2 (germline): SEHNR, FQNEAQ (reference sequence). CDR3: CASSWGWGEQYF. Written as DNA, the CDR3 is TGTGCCAGCAGTTGGGGCTGGGGCGAGCAGTACTTC.

This rearrangement joins TRBV2 to TRBJ2-1; TRBD2 aligns across 10 bases. CDR3 length: 14 amino acids. After removal of 2 bases from V and 6 bases from J, the junction contained 1 base not matched to a gene. The germline V gene encodes CDR1 SNHLY and CDR2 FYNNEI. As DNA, the CDR3 is TGTGCCAGCAGTGAATGGACTAGCGGCAATGAGCAGTTCTTC. This sequence encodes CASSEWTSGNEQFF.

The chain uses TRBV18 and TRBJ1-5, with a tentative D call TRBD1 (5 bases). The CDR3 runs 14 residues. CDR1 is KGHSH and CDR2 is LQKENI in the germline V gene. Trimming removed 1 base from V and 4 bases from J, with 8 bases in between. CDR3 sequence: CASSPQGLNQPQHF. CDR3 DNA: TGTGCCAGCTCACCACAGGGACTTAATCAGCCCCAGCATTTT.

V and J are TRBV7-6 and TRBJ2-4; D is ambiguous. V dropped 4 bases and J dropped 0 bases, with 10 bases sitting between them. CDR3 length: 15 amino acids. From germline, CDR1 is SGHVS and CDR2 FNYEAQ. CDR3 sequence (DNA): TGTGCCAGCAGCTCTCGTCTTTTAGCCAAAAACATTCAGTACTTC. It translates to CASSSRLLAKNIQYF. The whole variable domain, filled in from reference TRBV7-6 and TRBJ2-4, reads GAGVSQSPRYKVTKRGQDVALRCDPISGHVSLYWYRQALGQGPEFLTYFNYEAQQDKSGLPNDRFSAERPEGSISTLTIQRTEQRDSAMYRCASSSRLLAKNIQYFGAGTRLSVL.

The genes are TRBV4-3 and TRBJ2-3; D is perhaps TRBD2 (6 bases). CDR1 LGHNA and CDR2 YSLEER come from the germline V gene. Trimming took 0 bases from V and 2 from J, leaving 9 bases between them. The CDR3 totals 15 residues. The CDR3 DNA is TGCGCCAGCAGCCAAGATCGGGGGATCACAGATACGCAGTATTTT. It encodes CASSQDRGITDTQYF.

This rearrangement joins TRBV11-3 to TRBJ1-1, with 11 positions matching TRBD1. Germline V CDR1 and CDR2: SGHNT, YENEEA. The V and J ends lost 5 bases and 4 bases, in that order; junction bases with no gene match: 6. The CDR3 is 15 residues long. The CDR3 DNA sequence: TGTGCCAGCAGCAAAGCCGGGACAGGGGGCACTGAAGCTTTCTTT. Its protein is CASSKAGTGGTEAFF.

The V and J genes are TRBV28 and TRBJ2-5, with unresolved D. Germline lookup yields CDR1 MDHEN and CDR2 SYDVKM. V lost 0 bases and J lost 2, with 13 bases in between. The CDR3 runs 16 residues. CDR3 amino acids: CASSLWVTAAQETQYF. The CDR3 DNA sequence: TGTGCCAGCAGTTTATGGGTAACAGCAGCTCAAGAGACCCAGTACTTC.

The V and J genes are TRBV19 and TRBJ1-5; maybe TRBD1 (6 bases). The length of the CDR3 is 15 residues. Germline CDR1 LNHDA, CDR2 SQIVND (reference sequence). Trimming left V 8 bases short and J 11 bases short, with 25 bases between. CDR3 bases: TGTGCCAGTCGAACGGGGACACAAGGCTGGGGGACCCAGCATTTT. As protein: CASRTGTQGWGTQHF.